These 24 T cell receptor beta chains originate from one sample sequenced in a study of regulatory T cells in long-lasting Graves disease. Library construction for TCR beta used iRepertoire HTBI primers and Arm-PCR of CDR3 regions. From the multiplex PCR reads, TCRdb called clonotypes with MiXCR, one entry per CDR3 protein. Of approximately 440,000 distinct CDR3 sequences listed, roughly 17% are singletons. The sample's time point: newly diagnosed GD, antithyroid drugs for less than 3 months. The TCR library was prepared using RNA isolated from PBMCs. In addition, the sample was reused for a study of T cells in Graves' hyperthyroidism and ophthalmopathy.

Material: peripheral blood mononuclear cells (PBMCs), obtained at new diagnosis, from a patient treated with antithyroid drugs. Receptors originate from a man aged 35 to 55 with Graves disease.

DNA of the CDR3: TGCGCCAGCAGCTTGGCCTCGGTACTTGGGACCCAGTACTTC. Protein product: CASSLASVLGTQYF. V usage is TRBV5-1 and J usage is TRBJ2-5; D not resolved. V shed 0 bases and J shed 7 bases, with 13 bases lying between them. Germline V lookup: CDR1 SGHRS, CDR2 YFSETQ. The CDR3 extends over 14 amino acids.

This clonotype has only a few counts. The chain couples TRBV18 to TRBJ2-5; no definite D call. The V gene lost 3 bases and the J gene lost 5 bases, with 10 bases spanning the gap. This CDR3 comprises 13 residues. Per the germline V gene, CDR1 is KGHSH and CDR2 is LQKENI. The CDR3 DNA is TGTGCCAGCTCACCCCTGCAAGGCGAGACCCAGTACTTC. As protein: CASSPLQGETQYF.

This sequence joins TRBV19 and TRBJ2-2; unclear D gene. V was clipped by 4 bases and J by 2 bases, with 5 bases between them. Germline CDR1 is LNHDA and CDR2 is SQIVND (reference sequence). CDR3 size: 13 residues. The CDR3 spells CASSRSNTGELFF. Here the CDR3 DNA reads TGTGCCAGTAGTAGATCTAACACCGGGGAGCTGTTTTTT.

V gene TRBV14 combines with J gene TRBJ2-1; D is unresolved. The length of the CDR3 is 12 residues. In germline, CDR1 is SGHDN, CDR2 FVKESK. V shed 0 bases and J shed 14 bases, with 11 bases lying between them. CDR3 region: CASSQDDLTKFF. The CDR3 coding sequence is TGTGCCAGCAGCCAAGACGACTTGACCAAGTTCTTC.

This clonotype was picked up many times. The J gene is TRBJ1-2, the V gene TRBV3-1; 8 nucleotides align to TRBD1. Per the germline V gene, CDR1 is LGHDT and CDR2 is YNNKEL (reference sequence). J lost 4 bases, V lost 0 bases, and 4 bases had no gene match. The CDR3 totals 15 residues. This CDR3 reads CASSQDGTGAYGYTF. The DNA for the CDR3 is TGTGCCAGCAGCCAAGACGGGACAGGCGCCTATGGCTACACCTTC.

This clonotype was detected only once. As DNA, the CDR3 is TGTGCCAGCAGCCAAGAAACGGGGCGCCTAGGGGATGAGCAGTTCTTC. Its protein product is CASSQETGRLGDEQFF. J is TRBJ2-1 and V is TRBV4-2; D possibly matches TRBD1 or TRBD2 (5 bases each). Trimming stripped 0 bases from V and 8 bases from J, with 17 bases between. The CDR3 is 16 residues long. CDR1 is LGHNA, CDR2 YNFKEQ, per germline.

The chain employs TRBV5-4 and TRBJ2-2; no clear D gene. CDR3 length: 13 residues. The ends were cut back, 4 bases at V and 6 bases at J, with 10 bases in the middle. Per germline, CDR1 SGHNT and CDR2 YYREEE (reference sequence). CDR3 loop: CASSPRRPGELFF. In nucleotides, the CDR3 is TGTGCCAGCAGCCCTAGAAGGCCCGGGGAGCTGTTTTTT. Together with reference TRBV5-4 and TRBJ2-2, the CDR3 gives the full variable domain: ETGVTQSPTHLIKTRGQQVTLRCSSQSGHNTVSWYQQALGQGPQFIFQYYREEENGRGNFPPRFSGLQFPNYSSELNVNALELDDSALYLCASSPRRPGELFFGEGSRLTVL.

This clonotype has only a few counts. The chain links TRBV6-1 to TRBJ1-2; D uncertain. The V end lost 7 bases, the J end lost 4 bases, and 13 bases lay between the germline ends. In germline, CDR1 is MNHNS, CDR2 SASEGT. The CDR3 contains 13 residues. The DNA for the CDR3 is TGTGCCAGCACCACCGACCGGACCTATGGCTACACCTTC. It yields the protein CASTTDRTYGYTF.

This clonotype was detected only a few times. The rearrangement links TRBV19 to TRBJ2-2; 7 nucleotides agree with TRBD1. Trimming at V came to 5 bases and at J to 5 bases, leaving 14 bases not matched to a gene. CDR3 length: 17 amino acids. Germline V gives CDR1 LNHDA, CDR2 SQIVND (reference sequence). Here the CDR3 reads CASSVGVTGTETGELFF. In nucleotides, the CDR3 is TGTGCCAGTAGTGTTGGGGTAACCGGGACAGAAACCGGGGAGCTGTTTTTT.

At least ten counts were recorded for this clonotype. The chain has TRBV28 and TRBJ2-3; tentative D call: TRBD2 (7 bases). Per the germline V gene, CDR1 is MDHEN and CDR2 is SYDVKM. The CDR3 sequence is 20 residues long. V was cut by 5 bases and J by 1 base, with 28 bases left in between. The CDR3 loop is CASSPRVRGRENPRTDTQYF. CDR3 DNA sequence: TGTGCCAGCAGTCCCAGGGTGCGGGGGCGGGAGAACCCCCGCACAGATACGCAGTATTTT.

This clonotype was recorded at least ten times. V usage is TRBV18 and J usage is TRBJ1-1; D perhaps matches TRBD1 (6 bases). The germline V gene encodes CDR1 KGHSH and CDR2 LQKENI. The V and J ends lost 6 bases and 1 base respectively, with 15 bases between them. This CDR3 is 15 amino acids long. This CDR3 reads CASSERKGENTEAFF. The DNA of the CDR3 is TGTGCCAGCTCTGAAAGAAAGGGGGAGAACACTGAAGCTTTCTTT.

This clonotype was counted between two and nine times. This rearrangement joins TRBV9 to TRBJ2-3; D is possibly TRBD2 (6 bases). Per germline, CDR1 SGDLS and CDR2 YYNGEE. The CDR3 extends over 15 amino acids. Trimming shortened V by 4 bases and J by 1 base, and 13 bases separated the two germline ends. The DNA of the CDR3 is TGTGCCAGCAGCTCAGCGTCTAGCGGCACAGATACGCAGTATTTT. Protein sequence: CASSSASSGTDTQYF.

A remark on this clonotype: A read error may explain this, as a much larger clone is one base away. Here the CDR3 reads CTSSMESGRAITDTQYF. The CDR3 DNA sequence: TGTACCAGCAGTATGGAGAGCGGGAGGGCCATAACAGATACGCAGTATTTT. J is TRBJ2-3 and V is TRBV27, with 10 bases identical to TRBD2. Germline V gene data show CDR1 as MNHEY and CDR2 as SMNVEV (reference sequence). This CDR3 has 17 amino acids.

This clonotype was observed a single time. V gene TRBV5-1 combines with J gene TRBJ2-2; 7 nucleotides line up with TRBD2. V was pared by 4 bases and J by 6 bases, with 9 bases of the junction left unmatched. This CDR3 spans 15 amino acids. Looked up from germline, CDR1 is SGHRS and CDR2 is YFSETQ. Here the CDR3 DNA reads TGCGCCAGCAGCACGGGACTAAACGGGGCCGGGGAGCTGTTTTTT. This translates into CASSTGLNGAGELFF.

This clonotype was found many times. This chain connects TRBV5-1 to TRBJ2-3; TRBD1 might be the D (6 bases). Germline lookup yields CDR1 SGHRS and CDR2 YFSETQ. The CDR3 length is 15 residues. Trimming left V 7 bases short and J 2 bases short, with 17 bases between. In DNA, the CDR3 is TGCGCCAGCGCACAGGGCACATTGTCCACAGATACGCAGTATTTT. The encoded protein is CASAQGTLSTDTQYF.

A few counts support this clonotype. The rearrangement links TRBV7-9 to TRBJ2-7, with 12 bases lining up with TRBD2. The V and J ends lost 0 bases and 6 bases, in that order; junction bases with no gene match: 15. Germline V gives CDR1 SEHNR, CDR2 FQNEAQ (reference sequence). The CDR3 has 19 amino acids. DNA for the CDR3: TGTGCCAGCAGCTTAGCGAACGGACTAGCGGGATCATTACAGGGCGAGCAGTACTTC. Its protein product is CASSLANGLAGSLQGEQYF. The full variable domain, its missing parts supplied by reference TRBV7-9 and TRBJ2-7, is DTGVSQNPRHKITKRGQNVTFRCDPISEHNRLYWYRQTLGQGPEFLTYFQNEAQLEKSRLLSDRFSAERPKGSFSTLEIQRTEQGDSAMYLCASSLANGLAGSLQGEQYFGPGTRLTVT.

This chain links TRBV18 with TRBJ1-6; a possible D gene is TRBD1 (5 bases). V was clipped by 3 bases and J by 7 bases, with 13 bases between them. The CDR3 runs to 15 residues. Germline lookup yields CDR1 KGHSH and CDR2 LQKENI. CDR3 loop: CASSPLSGGNSPLHF. The CDR3, as DNA: TGTGCCAGCTCACCTCTCTCCGGGGGGAATTCACCCCTCCACTTT.

The chain has TRBV7-9 and TRBJ2-3; 12 positions agree with TRBD2. The DNA end lines up better with TRBJ2-7; the J call may be wrong. Germline assignment: CDR1 SEHNR and CDR2 FQNEAQ (reference sequence). CDR3 length: 18 amino acids. Here the CDR3 DNA reads TGTGCCAGCAGCCCCCTGACTAGCGGGAGTTTCCAGGTCCACGAGCAGTACTTC. Amino acid sequence: CASSPLTSGSFQVHEQYF.

Ten or more counts support this clonotype. The chain uses TRBV2 and TRBJ1-5, with 9 positions matching TRBD1. The V and J ends lost 4 bases and 7 bases, in that order; junction bases with no gene match: 5. The CDR3 is 14 residues long. Germline V CDR1 and CDR2: SNHLY, FYNNEI. This CDR3 reads CASSGGGQGQPQHF. The CDR3 DNA follows: TGTGCCAGCAGTGGAGGGGGACAGGGCCAGCCCCAGCATTTT.

This clonotype was detected only a few times. The rearrangement uses TRBV12-3 or TRBV12-4 and TRBJ1-1; D not certain. The CDR3 is 13 residues long. Between the trimmed V and J ends, which lost 3 bases and 4 bases, there was a span of 9 bases. The CDR3 sequence is CASSFPMGTEAFF. The DNA of the CDR3 is TGTGCCAGCAGTTTTCCCATGGGCACTGAAGCTTTCTTT.

This clonotype was seen at least ten times. V gene TRBV24-1 combines with J gene TRBJ2-1; D may be TRBD2 (5 bases). V lost 4 bases and J 8 bases, leaving 11 bases between the germline ends. The germline CDR1 and CDR2 sequences are KGHDR and SFDVKD. CDR3 length: 13 residues. The CDR3 DNA reads TGTGCCACCAGTGACCCTAGCCGCGATGAGCAGTTCTTC. Amino acids: CATSDPSRDEQFF.

V and J are TRBV3-1 and TRBJ2-2; D is ambiguous. The CDR3 covers 15 residues. In germline, CDR1 is LGHDT, CDR2 YNNKEL (reference sequence). Between the trimmed V and J ends, which lost 2 bases and 4 bases, there was a span of 11 bases. CDR3 DNA sequence: TGTGCCAGCAGCCAATCCCCTATATCCACCGGGGAGCTGTTTTTT. As protein: CASSQSPISTGELFF.

This chain links TRBV6-2 or TRBV6-3 with TRBJ2-1; TRBD2 matches 11 bases. Looked up from germline, CDR1 is MNHEY and CDR2 is SVGEGT. CDR3 length: 19 residues. With 4 bases clipped from V and 3 bases from J, the junction kept 14 bases outside the gene matches. The CDR3 DNA follows: TGTGCCAGCAGTTCCGCCGAAGGTAGCGGGAGGGCCTACTACAATGAGCAGTTCTTC. As protein: CASSSAEGSGRAYYNEQFF.

Comments on this clonotype: A much larger clone is a single base away; this may be a read error. The chain joins TRBV27 to TRBJ1-1; 7 positions match TRBD1. Germline CDR1 is MNHEY and CDR2 is SMNVEV (reference sequence). Trimming removed 6 bases from V and 4 bases from J; junction bases left unmatched: 8. The CDR3 is 14 residues long. DNA for the CDR3: TGTGCCAGCAGACGAGGGGGCAGTGGCACTGAAGCTTTCTTT. Amino acid sequence: CASRRGGSGTEAFF.